The rows below give T cell receptor beta chains drawn from one sample of a study of blood T cell repertoires in COVID-19. Profiled with immunoSEQ multiplex PCR; TCRdb holds only in-frame clones, not every one. The sample has about 220,000 clones; roughly 90% are singletons. The sequenced sample was PBMCs or T cells enriched from blood (not recorded which). Every receptor here comes from a woman in her thirties who had recovered from COVID-19. Each CDR3 is given with its conserved first and last residue. A D gene is named only where the DNA matches it firmly. Part of the rows lack a size; the others show once, few, many or a class for expanded clones.

clone_size,j_call,v_call,d_call,cdr3_aa,cdr3_nt
-,TRBJ2-1,TRBV4-2,TRBD2,CASSQDPGGGIYNEQFF,TGTGCCAGCAGCCAAGATCCTGGCGGGGGGATCTACAATGAGCAGTTCTTC
-,TRBJ1-5,TRBV19,TRBD1,CASSIRDRPYSNQPQHF,TGTGCCAGTAGTATCCGGGACAGACCTTATAGCAATCAGCCCCAGCATTTT
few,TRBJ1-4,TRBV4-3,TRBD1,CASSQGGGSGEKLFF,TGCGCCAGCAGCCAAGGAGGGGGCTCGGGTGAAAAACTGTTTTTT
-,TRBJ2-7,TRBV9,-,CASSVAAGSYEQYF,TGTGCCAGCAGCGTAGCGGCGGGCTCCTACGAGCAGTACTTC
-,TRBJ1-1,TRBV4-1,-,CASSQDEWAYTEAFF,TGCGCCAGCAGCCAAGATGAGTGGGCGTACACTGAAGCTTTCTTT
-,TRBJ1-1,TRBV4-3,TRBD1,CASSGPGQGNTEAFF,TGCGCCAGCAGCGGGCCGGGACAGGGGAACACTGAAGCTTTCTTT
few,TRBJ1-6,TRBV2,TRBD1,CASSQLPGQGNSPLHF,TGTGCCAGCAGTCAACTACCGGGACAGGGGAATTCACCCCTCCACTTT
-,TRBJ2-3,TRBV19,TRBD2,CASSMYPGGGVKDTQYF,TGTGCCAGTAGTATGTATCCCGGCGGGGGGGTGAAAGATACGCAGTATTTT
-,TRBJ1-6,TRBV7-9,TRBD1,CASSPGGGNNSPLHF,TGTGCCAGCAGCCCAGGGGGCGGAAATAATTCACCCCTCCACTTT
-,TRBJ1-1,TRBV7-3,-,CASSSRQHTEAFF,TGTGCCAGCAGCTCCCGACAGCACACTGAAGCTTTCTTT
-,TRBJ2-1,TRBV19,-,CASSIGQTYYNEQFF,TGTGCCAGTAGCATCGGACAGACATACTACAATGAGCAGTTCTTC
-,TRBJ1-6,TRBV7-3,TRBD1,CASSEQDRGNSPLHF,TGTGCCAGCAGCGAACAGGACAGGGGAAATTCACCCCTCCACTTT
once,TRBJ1-4,TRBV29-1,-,CSVEVSGVGEKLFF,TGCAGCGTTGAAGTCTCGGGGGTCGGGGAAAAACTGTTTTTT
-,TRBJ2-2,TRBV4-1,TRBD1,CASSLRTGIGSTGELFF,TGCGCCAGCAGCCTGCGGACAGGGATCGGAAGCACCGGGGAGCTGTTTTTT
-,TRBJ1-5,TRBV19,-,CASSLQQGYQPQHF,TGTGCCAGTAGTCTCCAACAGGGTTATCAGCCCCAGCATTTT
-,TRBJ2-7,TRBV5-6,TRBD1,CASSLGQGAYEQYF,TGTGCCAGCAGCTTGGGACAGGGGGCCTACGAGCAGTACTTC
-,TRBJ2-7,TRBV10-3,-,CAISAEDSSSYEQYF,TGTGCCATCAGTGCGGAAGATAGCAGCTCCTACGAGCAGTACTTC
-,TRBJ1-2,TRBV9,TRBD1,CASSLGQGTYGYTF,TGTGCCAGCAGCCTCGGACAGGGTACATATGGCTACACCTTC
-,TRBJ1-2,TRBV7-9,TRBD1,CASSRIGTAGDGGYTF,TGTGCCAGCAGCCGAATCGGGACAGCTGGGGATGGGGGCTACACCTTC
-,TRBJ1-2,TRBV4-1,-,CASSQGRGYGYTF,TGCGCCAGCAGCCAAGGCCGAGGATATGGCTACACCTTC
-,TRBJ1-6,TRBV7-2,-,CASSRSAISGASYNSPLHF,TGTGCCAGCAGCCGGTCAGCCATTTCAGGGGCTTCCTATAATTCACCCCTCCACTTT
-,TRBJ1-3,TRBV29-1,TRBD1,CSVEEGGTGAPGNTIYF,TGCAGCGTTGAGGAGGGGGGGACAGGGGCACCTGGAAACACCATATATTTT
-,TRBJ1-3,TRBV7-9,-,CASSLPTGFSGNTIYF,TGTGCCAGCAGCTTACCTACAGGGTTCTCTGGAAACACCATATATTTT
-,TRBJ2-3,TRBV2,-,CASRVRVGPDTQYF,TGTGCCAGCAGGGTGCGGGTGGGCCCAGATACGCAGTATTTT
-,TRBJ1-4,TRBV9,-,CASSVDTATNEKLFF,TGTGCCAGCAGCGTAGATACAGCAACTAATGAAAAACTGTTTTTT
-,TRBJ2-7,TRBV12-5,-,CASGLGEGGYEQYF,TGTGCTAGTGGTTTGGGGGAGGGGGGCTACGAGCAGTACTTC
-,TRBJ1-1,TRBV4-3,-,CASSQEQRQENTEAFF,TGCGCCAGCAGCCAAGAACAGAGACAAGAGAACACTGAAGCTTTCTTT
-,TRBJ2-2,TRBV9,-,CASSVAYWAHNTGELFF,TGTGCCAGCAGCGTAGCTTATTGGGCCCATAACACCGGGGAGCTGTTTTTT
few,TRBJ1-6,TRBV9,TRBD1,CASSAHSQGAYSPLHF,TGTGCCAGCAGCGCCCATTCACAGGGGGCTTATTCACCCCTCCACTTT
-,TRBJ1-6,TRBV24-1,-,CATSAFGGDASSPLHF,TGTGCCACCAGTGCCTTCGGAGGGGACGCTAGTTCACCCCTCCACTTT
-,TRBJ2-1,TRBV27,-,CASSFSQLSYNEQFF,TGTGCCAGCAGTTTCTCACAGCTCTCCTACAATGAGCAGTTCTTC
-,TRBJ1-1,TRBV9,-,CASSLRPGHPNTEAFF,TGTGCCAGCAGCCTCAGACCGGGACACCCGAACACTGAAGCTTTCTTT
-,TRBJ1-1,TRBV25-1,-,CASTQSPQGRTEAFF,TGTGCCAGCACCCAATCCCCACAGGGAAGGACTGAAGCTTTCTTT
-,TRBJ1-5,TRBV27,-,CASSLHGWGEGQPQHF,TGTGCCAGCAGCCTACATGGGTGGGGAGAGGGTCAGCCCCAGCATTTT
once,TRBJ1-2,TRBV27,-,CASSLDPQVWEGYTF,TGTGCCAGCAGTTTAGACCCCCAAGTTTGGGAGGGATACACCTTC
-,TRBJ2-7,TRBV7-9,-,CASSLGHGYEQYF,TGTGCCAGCAGCTTAGGACATGGGTACGAGCAGTACTTC
-,TRBJ1-1,TRBV25-1,TRBD1,CASSEFIGGNTEAFF,TGTGCCAGCAGTGAATTTATAGGGGGCAACACTGAAGCTTTCTTT
-,TRBJ1-4,TRBV7-8,-,CASSAREGGNEKLFF,TGTGCCAGCAGCGCCCGAGAGGGAGGGAATGAAAAACTGTTTTTT
-,TRBJ1-2,TRBV21-1,-,CASSKKNMTDTNYGYTF,TGTGCCAGCAGCAAAAAAAATATGACAGACACTAACTATGGCTACACCTTC
few,TRBJ2-1,TRBV18,TRBD2,CASSPTSGGANEQFF,TGTGCCAGCTCACCAACTAGCGGGGGGGCCAATGAGCAGTTCTTC
-,TRBJ2-1,TRBV4-3,TRBD2,CASSHVGTSGGGYNEQFF,TGCGCCAGCAGCCACGTCGGGACTAGCGGGGGGGGGTACAATGAGCAGTTCTTC
few,TRBJ1-5,TRBV15,TRBD1,CATATGFQPQHF,TGTGCCACCGCGACAGGGTTTCAGCCCCAGCATTTT
-,TRBJ2-5,TRBV10-3,-,CAISAGGQETQYF,TGTGCCATCTCCGCCGGCGGACAAGAGACCCAGTACTTC
-,TRBJ2-2,TRBV19,-,CASSIGSQVTGELFF,TGTGCCAGTAGTATAGGGTCCCAGGTCACCGGGGAGCTGTTTTTT
-,TRBJ1-2,TRBV5-1,-,CASPKPLLANYGYTF,TGCGCCAGCCCCAAGCCTCTCCTAGCTAACTATGGCTACACCTTC
-,TRBJ1-3,TRBV18,-,CASSPRRGGNTIYF,TGTGCCAGCTCACCACGGCGGGGAGGAAACACCATATATTTT
-,TRBJ1-1,TRBV2,TRBD1,CASSLTGGVSEAFF,TGTGCCAGCAGTCTGACAGGGGGCGTCTCTGAAGCTTTCTTT
-,TRBJ1-1,TRBV7-3,-,CASSFGNTEAFF,TGTGCCAGCAGCTTCGGGAACACTGAAGCTTTCTTT
-,TRBJ1-1,TRBV7-8,-,CASSRGLQAFF,TGTGCCAGCAGCCGGGGCCTTCAAGCTTTCTTT
-,TRBJ2-5,TRBV2,TRBD2,CASSEITISGGARQETQYF,TGTGCCAGCAGTGAGATTACAATTAGCGGGGGGGCAAGGCAAGAGACCCAGTACTTC
-,TRBJ2-1,TRBV7-3,-,CASSFAGSGNEQFF,TGTGCCAGCAGCTTTGCAGGGTCCGGCAATGAGCAGTTCTTC
-,TRBJ1-5,TRBV27,-,CASSLYGGNQPQHF,TGTGCCAGCAGTTTATACGGGGGGAATCAGCCCCAGCATTTT
-,TRBJ2-1,TRBV12-3/TRBV12-4,-,CASSLSRGNEQFF,TGTGCCAGCAGTTTATCCAGGGGCAATGAGCAGTTCTTC
-,TRBJ2-1,TRBV4-3,TRBD2,CASSARTSGAYNEQFF,TGCGCCAGCAGCGCCCGGACTAGCGGGGCCTACAATGAGCAGTTCTTC
few,TRBJ2-2,TRBV6-4,TRBD1,CASGREGTGSTGELFF,TGTGCCAGCGGAAGAGAAGGGACAGGGAGCACCGGGGAGCTGTTTTTT
-,TRBJ2-7,TRBV13,-,CASSALLTENEQYF,TGTGCCAGCAGCGCCCTCTTGACAGAGAACGAGCAGTACTTC
-,TRBJ2-3,TRBV7-3,TRBD2,CASSLTGGLTDTQYF,TGTGCCAGCAGCTTAACGGGGGGGTTGACAGATACGCAGTATTTT